This TCR beta chain was recovered during a study of molecular identifiers for immune sequencing clone quantification. About the study: Replicate runs used RNA from about 20,000 or 100,000 naive CD8 cells, which was split five ways into aliquots, and four of those aliquots were then sequenced.

Library preparation followed earlier protocols using designated TCR primers. TCRdb itself ran the PCR reads through MiXCR, one entry per CDR3 protein. The sample holds about half a million distinct CDR3 sequences, roughly 24% seen once. This clonotype was picked up many times. Its target is unknown. Points from the study as a whole: Researchers reportedly could pick up spiked Jurkat TCR RNA from one cell mixed into some 1 million naive cells.

The source is a human donor in good health. Some libraries in this study had Jurkat cell RNA spiked in. The sample was naive CD8+ T cells from blood, with Jurkat cell RNA spiked in. The subset was: FACS-sorted CD8+CD4-CCR7+CD45RA+ naive T cells.

The CDR3 region is CASSLVPGGATEAFF. The CDR3 DNA follows: TGTGCCAGCAGCTTGGTTCCAGGGGGAGCCACTGAAGCTTTCTTT. This chain links TRBV5-8 with TRBJ1-1; TRBD1 matches 7 bases. Germline V gene sequence: CDR1 SGHTS, CDR2 YDEGEE. The CDR3 contains 15 residues. J lost 4 bases, V lost 0 bases, and 6 bases had no gene match.